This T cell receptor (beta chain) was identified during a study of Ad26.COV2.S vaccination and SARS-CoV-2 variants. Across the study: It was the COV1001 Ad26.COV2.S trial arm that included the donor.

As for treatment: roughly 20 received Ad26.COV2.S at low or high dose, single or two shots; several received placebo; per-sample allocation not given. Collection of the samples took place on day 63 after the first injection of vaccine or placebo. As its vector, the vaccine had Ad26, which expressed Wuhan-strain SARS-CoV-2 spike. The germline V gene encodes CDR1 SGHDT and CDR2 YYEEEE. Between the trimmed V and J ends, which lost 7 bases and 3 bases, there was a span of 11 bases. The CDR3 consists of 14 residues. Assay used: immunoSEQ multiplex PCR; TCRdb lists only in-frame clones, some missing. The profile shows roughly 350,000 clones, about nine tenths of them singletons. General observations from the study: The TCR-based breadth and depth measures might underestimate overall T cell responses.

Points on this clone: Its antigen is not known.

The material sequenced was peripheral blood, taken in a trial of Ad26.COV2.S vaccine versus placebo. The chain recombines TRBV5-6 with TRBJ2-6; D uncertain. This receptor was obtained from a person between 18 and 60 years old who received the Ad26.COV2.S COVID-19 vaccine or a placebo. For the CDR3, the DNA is TGTGCCAGCGGAGTTCTGGGTGGGGCCAACGTCCTGACTTTC. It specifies CASGVLGGANVLTF. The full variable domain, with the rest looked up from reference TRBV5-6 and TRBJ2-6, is DAGVTQSPTHLIKTRGQQVTLRCSPKSGHDTVSWYQQALGQGPQFIFQYYEEEERQRGNFPDRFSGHQFPNYSSELNVNALLLGDSALYLCASGVLGGANVLTFGAGSRLTVL.